The 30 T cell receptor beta chains below come from one sample, sequenced in a study of shared clonotypes between healthy human individuals. The table came from immunoSEQ multiplex PCR; TCRdb's copy has only in-frame clones and leaves some out. In the table there are some 980,000 clones, around three quarters of which are singletons. The sequenced sample consisted of memory CD4+ T cells sorted from blood. Subset reported: CD45RA-negative fraction. The source of these receptors is a man aged 18 to 29 in good health.

The chain employs TRBV5-6 and TRBJ1-5; possibly TRBD1 for D (5 bases). This CDR3 comprises 15 residues. The ends were cut back, 4 bases at V and 5 bases at J, with 16 bases in the middle. The germline V gene has CDR1 SGHDT and CDR2 YYEEEE. CDR3 region: CASSASGRTHQPQHF. The DNA for the CDR3 is TGTGCCAGCAGCGCCTCGGGGCGGACCCATCAGCCCCAGCATTTT.

About this clone: Other DNA sequences in this specimen translate into the identical CDR3. This chain joins TRBV20-1 and TRBJ1-1, with D tentatively TRBD1 (5 bases). This CDR3 is built from 11 residues. V lost 3 bases and J lost 5, with 7 bases in between. Germline CDR1 DFQATT, CDR2 SNEGSKA (reference sequence). The CDR3 DNA sequence: TGCAGTGCTAGTGAGGGGACTGAAGCTTTCTTT. This encodes CSASEGTEAFF.

This sequence joins TRBV18 and TRBJ2-2, with D possibly matching TRBD2 (5 bases). The CDR3 loop spans 13 amino acids. V lost 6 bases and J lost 5, with 10 bases in between. Germline V lookup: CDR1 KGHSH, CDR2 LQKENI. The CDR3 DNA sequence: TGTGCCAGCTCCGGCGGACTGACCGGGGAGCTGTTTTTT. Translation: CASSGGLTGELFF.

This clone was found many times. The chain links TRBV4-1 to TRBJ2-5, with D tentatively TRBD2 (5 bases). Germline V gives CDR1 MGHRA, CDR2 YSYEKL. CDR3 length: 16 residues. Trimming removed 0 bases at V and 5 bases at J, with 16 bases between. CDR3 DNA sequence: TGCGCCAGCAGCCAAGAAGTAACGGGAAGAGGGGAGACCCAGTACTTC. This gives the protein CASSQEVTGRGETQYF.

The table lists this clone with many counts. This specimen includes other DNA sequences encoding the same CDR3. This chain connects TRBV2 to TRBJ2-7; D is uncertain. This CDR3 is built from 11 residues. Germline CDR1 and CDR2: SNHLY and FYNNEI. Deletions cut 6 bases from V and 3 bases from J, with 6 bases between. The DNA for the CDR3 is TGTGCCAGCAGCTATGACTACGAGCAGTACTTC. Its protein is CASSYDYEQYF.

The chain employs TRBV4-1 and TRBJ1-2; perhaps TRBD1 as D (5 bases). CDR1 MGHRA and CDR2 YSYEKL come from the germline V gene. V gave up 5 bases and J gave up 4 bases, with 11 bases separating them. This CDR3 comprises 13 residues. This CDR3 is CASSSTESYGYTF. CDR3 nucleotides: TGCGCCAGCAGCTCGACAGAGTCCTATGGCTACACCTTC.

In regard to this clone: Other nucleotide sequences from this sample produce the same CDR3. The chain couples TRBV6-1 to TRBJ1-1; weak D call: TRBD1 (6 bases). The germline V and J ends were trimmed by 6 bases and 5 bases, with 13 bases remaining between them. Germline V gene lookup returns CDR1 MNHNS and CDR2 SASEGT. This CDR3 comprises 13 residues. The chain's CDR3 is CASSAGEGTEAFF. In DNA, the CDR3 is TGTGCCAGCAGCGCAGGGGAAGGGACTGAAGCTTTCTTT.

The chain uses TRBV7-8 and TRBJ1-2; perhaps TRBD1 as D (5 bases). V was trimmed by 5 bases and J by 8 bases, leaving 15 bases between them. The CDR3 is made up of 13 amino acids. CDR1 SGHVS and CDR2 FQNEAQ come from the germline V gene. The chain's CDR3 is CASSPQEVWGYTF. As DNA, the CDR3 is TGTGCCAGCAGCCCACAGGAGGTCTGGGGCTACACCTTC.

The gene calls are TRBV5-1 and TRBJ1-6, with a tentative D call TRBD1 (5 bases). The ends were cut back, 0 bases at V and 3 bases at J, with 13 bases in the middle. The CDR3 sequence is 17 residues long. Germline lookup yields CDR1 SGHRS and CDR2 YFSETQ. CDR3 protein: CASSLAGWGDYNSPLHF. Written as DNA, the CDR3 is TGCGCCAGCAGCTTGGCCGGGTGGGGGGACTATAATTCACCCCTCCACTTT. Supplemented by reference TRBV5-1 and TRBJ1-6, the full variable domain reads KAGVTQTPRYLIKTRGQQVTLSCSPISGHRSVSWYQQTPGQGLQFLFEYFSETQRNKGNFPGRFSGRQFSNSRSEMNVSTLELGDSALYLCASSLAGWGDYNSPLHFGNGTRLTVT.

The table lists this clone with a count of one. The chain joins TRBV5-6 to TRBJ1-6; no clear D. Trimming removed 2 bases from V and 6 bases from J, with 9 bases in between. This CDR3 is 14 amino acids long. Germline lookup yields CDR1 SGHDT and CDR2 YYEEEE. CDR3 sequence (DNA): TGTGCCAGCAGCTTTGACTTGAGTAATTCACCCCTCCACTTT. Protein: CASSFDLSNSPLHF.

This clone was detected many times. This chain links TRBV20-1 with TRBJ2-1, with D hard to call. Germline loops: CDR1 DFQATT, CDR2 SNEGSKA (reference sequence). The ends were cut back, 5 bases at V and 10 bases at J, with 12 bases in the middle. The CDR3 has 11 amino acids. The CDR3 loop is CSASPAAEQFF. CDR3 DNA: TGCAGTGCTTCGCCGGCGGCGGAGCAGTTCTTC.

This clone was seen a few times. As DNA, the CDR3 is TGCGCCAGCAGCCAAGACAGGGAGGTCTATGGCTACACCTTC. This gives the protein CASSQDREVYGYTF. The chain has TRBV4-3 and TRBJ1-2, with D possibly being TRBD1 (5 bases). This CDR3 comprises 14 residues. Germline assignment: CDR1 LGHNA and CDR2 YSLEER. The ends were cut back, 0 bases at V and 4 bases at J, with 9 bases in the middle.

The chain combines TRBV28 with TRBJ2-7, with D unclear. V was cut by 7 bases and J by 6 bases, with 19 bases left in between. Germline V CDR1 and CDR2: MDHEN, SYDVKM. The CDR3 length is 14 residues. CDR3 nucleotides: TGTGCCAGCATACCCCGCGCTAGTCGGCTCGAGCAGTACTTC. Encoded protein: CASIPRASRLEQYF. The full variable domain, its missing parts supplied by reference TRBV28 and TRBJ2-7, is DVKVTQSSRYLVKRTGEKVFLECVQDMDHENMFWYRQDPGLGLRLIYFSYDVKMKEKGDIPEGYSVSREKKERFSLILESASTNQTSMYLCASIPRASRLEQYFGPGTRLTVT.

The rearrangement uses TRBV28 and TRBJ2-3, with TRBD2 matching over 8 bases. The V gene end was trimmed by 5 bases and the J gene end by 3 bases; junction bases not matched to a gene: 7. Germline lookup yields CDR1 MDHEN and CDR2 SYDVKM. There are 15 residues in the CDR3. The CDR3 bases are TGTGCCAGCAGTGGTAGCGGGAAGGGGACAGATACGCAGTATTTT. It codes for CASSGSGKGTDTQYF. The whole variable domain, filled in from reference TRBV28 and TRBJ2-3, reads DVKVTQSSRYLVKRTGEKVFLECVQDMDHENMFWYRQDPGLGLRLIYFSYDVKMKEKGDIPEGYSVSREKKERFSLILESASTNQTSMYLCASSGSGKGTDTQYFGPGTRLTVL.

Regarding this clone: Other DNA sequences in the sample encode the same CDR3. The gene calls are TRBV18 and TRBJ1-5; D not resolved. V shed 3 bases and J shed 1 base, with 7 bases lying between them. Germline values: CDR1 KGHSH, CDR2 LQKENI. CDR3 size: 14 residues. DNA of the CDR3: TGTGCCAGCTCACCTGGGTTGAGCAATCAGCCCCAGCATTTT. As protein: CASSPGLSNQPQHF.

This chain connects TRBV5-1 to TRBJ1-2; D is perhaps TRBD1 (5 bases). CDR3 length: 14 residues. Germline V CDR1 and CDR2: SGHRS, YFSETQ. Trimming took off 4 bases at V and 0 bases at J, with 10 bases between the two ends. The CDR3 region is CASSLLTANYGYTF. CDR3 coding DNA: TGCGCCAGCAGCCTCTTGACAGCTAACTATGGCTACACCTTC.

This clone was counted ten times or more. The chain has TRBV30 and TRBJ2-7; D is possibly TRBD1 (6 bases). Between the trimmed V and J ends, which lost 3 bases and 4 bases, there was a span of 10 bases. Per the germline V gene, CDR1 is GTSNPN and CDR2 is SVGIG (reference sequence). The CDR3 consists of 12 residues. CDR3 sequence (DNA): TGTGCCTGGAGCCGGACAGTTTACGAGCAGTACTTC. Translated: CAWSRTVYEQYF.

The rearrangement uses TRBV2 and TRBJ2-7; D unresolved. V gave up 5 bases and J gave up 0 bases, with 20 bases separating them. Germline CDR1 reads SNHLY; CDR2 reads FYNNEI. This CDR3 has 17 amino acids. The CDR3 protein is CASSPFVGRTSSYEQYF. As DNA, the CDR3 is TGTGCCAGCAGTCCCTTCGTGGGCCGGACGAGCTCCTACGAGCAGTACTTC.

This chain uses TRBV19 with TRBJ1-5; no clear D gene. In germline, CDR1 is LNHDA, CDR2 SQIVND (reference sequence). The germline V and J ends were trimmed by 3 bases and 1 base, with 13 bases remaining between them. This CDR3 contains 16 residues. The chain's CDR3 is CASSMGSGLSNQPQHF. CDR3 coding DNA: TGTGCCAGTAGTATGGGTTCTGGGCTGAGCAATCAGCCCCAGCATTTT.

The chain combines TRBV30 with TRBJ1-5; 7 positions match TRBD1. The CDR3 consists of 15 residues. J was trimmed by 2 bases and V by 2 bases; bases with no gene match: 6. CDR1 is GTSNPN and CDR2 is SVGIG in the germline V gene (reference sequence). DNA for the CDR3: TGTGCCTGGAGTAAAACCGGGACAGGCAATCAGCCCCAGCATTTT. Protein sequence: CAWSKTGTGNQPQHF.

The V and J genes are TRBV18 and TRBJ2-3; no firm D call. Per the germline V gene, CDR1 is KGHSH and CDR2 is LQKENI. CDR3 size: 12 residues. The V gene lost 4 bases and the J gene lost 5 bases, with 7 bases spanning the gap. CDR3 residues: CASSLREDTQYF. CDR3 DNA sequence: TGTGCCAGCTCACTTAGGGAAGATACGCAGTATTTT.

CDR3 loop: CASSYRGNTGELFF. As DNA, the CDR3 is TGTGCCAGCAGCTACCGGGGCAACACCGGGGAGCTGTTTTTT. V gene TRBV7-2 combines with J gene TRBJ2-2, with D possibly called TRBD1 or TRBD2 (5 bases each). Germline loops: CDR1 SGHTA, CDR2 FQGNSA. The CDR3 has 14 amino acids. Trimming cost V 4 bases and J 2 bases, with 8 bases left between them.

This clone has only a few counts. This chain uses TRBV19 with TRBJ1-5, with D possibly being TRBD1 (6 bases). The germline V and J ends were trimmed by 1 base and 0 bases, with 7 bases remaining between them. Germline-derived CDR1 and CDR2 are LNHDA and SQIVND (reference sequence). The CDR3 length is 15 residues. CDR3 amino acids: CASSIGQVSNQPQHF. CDR3 sequence (DNA): TGTGCCAGTAGTATAGGACAGGTTAGCAATCAGCCCCAGCATTTT. The full variable domain, in which reference TRBV19 and TRBJ1-5 provide the parts outside the CDR3, is DGGITQSPKYLFRKEGQNVTLSCEQNLNHDAMYWYRQDPGQGLRLIYYSQIVNDFQKGDIAEGYSVSREKKESFPLTVTSAQKNPTAFYLCASSIGQVSNQPQHFGDGTRLSIL.

Comment on this clone: Here the CDR3 omits its conserved ending phenylalanine or tryptophan, so a read error is the likely source. It is unclear where the CDR3 begins or ends on the DNA, so no DNA is shown, and the CDR3 is as TCRdb lists it. The chain recombines TRBV3-1 (or the pseudogene TRBV3-2) with TRBJ2-7; the table assigns TRBD2, which was not confirmed against the DNA. Germline loops: CDR1 LGHDT, CDR2 YNNKEL (reference sequence). The CDR3 is 8 residues long, counting both termini. This CDR3 is CASRPRSL.

CDR3 sequence (DNA): TGTGCCAGCAGTTACTCGGGAGCGGGTGGTTACAATGAGCAGTTCTTC. Translated, it gives CASSYSGAGGYNEQFF. The chain couples TRBV6-5 to TRBJ2-1; the D gene is possibly TRBD2 (6 bases). CDR1 and CDR2 from the germline V gene are MNHEY and SVGAGI. There are 16 residues in the CDR3. V lost 0 bases to trimming and J lost 4 bases, with 13 bases between them.

The chain couples TRBV12-1 to TRBJ2-1; the table's D call of TRBD2 was not tested on the DNA. TRBV12-1 is listed as a pseudogene. CDR3 length: 17 residues. The CDR3 DNA sequence: TGTGCCAGCAGCTTTAGAGGACTAGTAGGAATCTACAATGAGCAGTTCTTC. This translates into CASSFRGLVGIYNEQFF.

The rearrangement uses TRBV5-1 and TRBJ2-3, with 10 bases that match TRBD2. The germline gives CDR1 SGHRS, CDR2 YFSETQ. The V gene end was trimmed by 4 bases and the J gene end by 3 bases; junction bases not matched to a gene: 8. This CDR3 comprises 16 residues. CDR3 nucleotide sequence: TGCGCCAGCAGCGCGTCTAGCGGGAGACCGACAGATACGCAGTATTTT. Its translation: CASSASSGRPTDTQYF.

This rearrangement joins TRBV6-1 to TRBJ2-7, with TRBD1 matching 8 bases. The germline gives CDR1 MNHNS, CDR2 SASEGT. The CDR3 sequence is 15 residues long. V lost 3 bases, J lost 2 bases, and 6 bases stayed unmatched. In DNA form, the CDR3 reads TGTGCCAGCAGTGAGAGGACAGGGATCACCTACGAGCAGTACTTC. This encodes CASSERTGITYEQYF.

This clone appeared many times. The rearrangement uses TRBV7-2 and TRBJ2-7, with D possibly TRBD1 on 5 matching bases. Germline V gene data show CDR1 as SGHTA and CDR2 as FQGNSA. V dropped 0 bases and J dropped 3 bases, with 12 bases sitting between them. The CDR3 spans 15 residues. The CDR3 DNA is TGTGCCAGCAGCTTAGCTGCGGACATACTCTACGAGCAGTACTTC. Protein product: CASSLAADILYEQYF.

The chain combines TRBV29-1 with TRBJ2-3, with 7 bases that match TRBD2. J gave up 4 bases and V 7 bases, and 8 bases lay outside the gene matches. This CDR3 has 13 residues. CDR1 and CDR2 (germline): SQVTM, ANQGSEA. This chain's CDR3 is CSGGGQIPDTQYF. The CDR3 region has the DNA TGCAGCGGGGGAGGGCAAATTCCAGATACGCAGTATTTT.